This T cell receptor beta chain was captured by sequencing in a study of control samples from healthy donors and cancer patients. V was pared by 4 bases and J by 4 bases, with 8 bases between. CDR3 length equals 12 residues. Germline V gene lookup returns CDR1 LNHDA and CDR2 SQIVND (reference sequence). Clones were sequenced by immunoSEQ multiplex PCR, and TCRdb holds only the in-frame ones, with some missing. Found here are roughly 190,000 clones; the top ten clones hold roughly 2.2%. This TCR came from a woman under 40 in good health. The chain combines TRBV19 with TRBJ2-7; D is unresolved. What was sequenced was blood. The CDR3: CASSKGSYEQYF. CDR3 DNA sequence: TGTGCCAGTAGTAAAGGCTCTTACGAGCAGTACTTC. The entire variable domain, with the rest obtained from reference TRBV19 and TRBJ2-7, is as follows: DGGITQSPKYLFRKEGQNVTLSCEQNLNHDAMYWYRQDPGQGLRLIYYSQIVNDFQKGDIAEGYSVSREKKESFPLTVTSAQKNPTAFYLCASSKGSYEQYFGPGTRLTVT.